One sample yielded the 31 T cell receptor beta chains listed below, sequenced in a study of shared clonotypes between healthy human individuals. Here immunoSEQ multiplex PCR was the method, and the copy in TCRdb shows in-frame clones only, minus some. The sample records about 980,000 clones, 70% to 85% being singletons. Sequenced input: memory CD4+ T cells sorted from blood. Subset noted: CD45RA-negative fraction. The receptors originated from a man between 18 and 35 years old in good health.

The table lists this clone with a count of one. This chain connects TRBV28 to TRBJ2-6; D gene ambiguous. The germline V gene encodes CDR1 MDHEN and CDR2 SYDVKM. V shed 7 bases and J shed 6 bases, with 7 bases lying between them. The CDR3 covers 12 residues. The CDR3 DNA reads TGTGCCAGCACCTCCGAGGCCAACGTCCTGACTTTC. As protein: CASTSEANVLTF.

The gene calls are TRBV9 and TRBJ1-5; tentative D call: TRBD1 (5 bases). Germline CDR1 reads SGDLS; CDR2 reads YYNGEE. The CDR3 is 14 residues long. V was pared by 1 base and J by 6 bases, with 11 bases between. This chain's CDR3 is CASSVWGIGQPQHF. The CDR3 region has the DNA TGTGCCAGCAGCGTATGGGGGATCGGTCAGCCCCAGCATTTT.

This clone showed up just a few times. This chain connects TRBV28 to TRBJ2-4, with D unresolved. V dropped 3 bases and J dropped 6 bases, with 12 bases sitting between them. The CDR3 consists of 14 residues. Germline CDR1 is MDHEN and CDR2 is SYDVKM. As DNA, the CDR3 is TGTGCCAGCAGTTTTACAGCCCATAGAAACATTCAGTACTTC. It yields the protein CASSFTAHRNIQYF. Variable domain in full (rest from reference TRBV28 and TRBJ2-4): DVKVTQSSRYLVKRTGEKVFLECVQDMDHENMFWYRQDPGLGLRLIYFSYDVKMKEKGDIPEGYSVSREKKERFSLILESASTNQTSMYLCASSFTAHRNIQYFGAGTRLSVL.

This chain uses TRBV9 with TRBJ2-3, with 8 positions matching TRBD2. Germline V gene sequence: CDR1 SGDLS, CDR2 YYNGEE. CDR3 length: 18 amino acids. V trimming: 0 bases; J trimming: 0 bases; junction bases outside the gene matches: 9. The CDR3 sequence is CASSVDDRGGPSTDTQYF. CDR3 nucleotides: TGTGCCAGCAGCGTAGACGACCGGGGGGGTCCGAGCACAGATACGCAGTATTTT.

The V gene is TRBV29-1, the J gene TRBJ1-1; perhaps TRBD1 as D (5 bases). Germline values: CDR1 SQVTM, CDR2 ANQGSEA. There are 14 residues in the CDR3. The V and J ends lost 3 bases and 6 bases respectively, with 17 bases between them. CDR3 residues: CSVDRGLKDAEAFF. CDR3 bases: TGCAGCGTTGATAGGGGCCTCAAGGACGCTGAAGCTTTCTTT.

The chain employs TRBV10-3 and TRBJ1-5; maybe TRBD1 (5 bases). CDR3 length: 15 amino acids. Germline V CDR1 and CDR2: ENHRY, SYGVKD. Trimming took off 5 bases at V and 0 bases at J, with 11 bases between the two ends. The CDR3 is CAISQGSPSNQPQHF. The CDR3 DNA reads as TGTGCCATCAGTCAGGGTAGCCCTAGCAATCAGCCCCAGCATTTT.

Ten or more counts support this clone. This sample includes further DNA sequences coding for the same CDR3. This chain connects TRBV5-1 to TRBJ2-3; no definite D call. The CDR3 consists of 11 residues. Per the germline V gene, CDR1 is SGHRS and CDR2 is YFSETQ. Deletions cut 2 bases from V and 5 bases from J, with 3 bases between. The CDR3 DNA follows: TGCGCCAGCAGCTTAAAAGATACGCAGTATTTT. Translation: CASSLKDTQYF.

The chain links TRBV19 to TRBJ1-1; 7 bases agree with TRBD1. The CDR3 extends over 14 amino acids. Per the germline V gene, CDR1 is LNHDA and CDR2 is SQIVND (reference sequence). V dropped 3 bases and J dropped 3; count of bases not matched to a gene: 4. The DNA for the CDR3 is TGTGCCAGTAGTATCTACGACAGGGACACTGAAGCTTTCTTT. This encodes CASSIYDRDTEAFF.

The sample holds one count of this clone. This specimen includes other DNA sequences encoding the same CDR3. J is TRBJ2-1 and V is TRBV20-1; D is unresolved. The V gene lost 6 bases and the J gene lost 3 bases, with 6 bases spanning the gap. Germline values: CDR1 DFQATT, CDR2 SNEGSKA (reference sequence). CDR3 size: 11 residues. CDR3 DNA: TGCAGTGCAGAGAACTACAATGAGCAGTTCTTC. As protein: CSAENYNEQFF.

The sample holds many counts of this clone. CDR3 region: CASSISGQAAGELFF. In DNA, the CDR3 is TGTGCCAGTAGTATTAGCGGGCAAGCGGCCGGGGAGCTGTTTTTT. J is TRBJ2-2 and V is TRBV19, with 7 bases matching TRBD2. The CDR3 extends over 15 amino acids. V lost 3 bases to trimming and J lost 6 bases; unmatched junction nucleotides: 7. Germline CDR1 is LNHDA and CDR2 is SQIVND (reference sequence).

This chain connects TRBV2 to TRBJ1-3; no definite D call. The V and J ends lost 4 bases and 2 bases respectively, with 9 bases between them. The V gene's germline CDR1 is SNHLY and CDR2 FYNNEI. The CDR3 loop spans 14 amino acids. CDR3 in DNA: TGTGCCAGCAGTGGTATGGGGACTGGAAACACCATATATTTT. It yields the protein CASSGMGTGNTIYF.

The rearrangement links TRBV5-1 to TRBJ2-5, with 12 bases aligning to TRBD2. V was clipped by 4 bases and J by 5 bases; unmatched bases: 9. From germline, CDR1 is SGHRS and CDR2 YFSETQ. The CDR3 spans 16 residues. CDR3 amino acids: CASSGASGGALETQYF. The CDR3, as DNA: TGCGCCAGCAGCGGAGCTAGCGGGGGGGCTCTGGAGACCCAGTACTTC.

Details on this clone: A far bigger clonotype differs at one base, so this is likely a read error. Other DNA variants within this sample encode the same CDR3. The chain has TRBV5-1 and TRBJ2-2; 7 positions match TRBD2. CDR3 length equals 14 residues. The J segment lost 8 bases and the V segment lost 4 bases, leaving 8 bases of the junction unmatched. Per germline, CDR1 SGHRS and CDR2 YFSETQ. Written as DNA, the CDR3 is TGCGCCAGCAGCAGGGACTATTCCACTGGGGAGCTGTTTTTT. Translated, it gives CASSRDYSTGELFF.

V gene TRBV5-1 combines with J gene TRBJ1-1; TRBD1 aligns across 9 bases. The CDR3 consists of 16 residues. V shed 3 bases, J shed 1 base, and the junction held 7 bases outside the gene matches. CDR1 is SGHRS, CDR2 YFSETQ, per germline. The CDR3 DNA reads TGCGCCAGCAGCTCAACAACAGGGGGCGGGAACACTGAAGCTTTCTTT. Translation: CASSSTTGGGNTEAFF.

This clone was recorded once. This chain links TRBV5-1 with TRBJ1-2; possible D gene TRBD1, 6 bases. The CDR3 contains 16 residues. Looked up from germline, CDR1 is SGHRS and CDR2 is YFSETQ. The V end lost 0 bases, the J end lost 1 base, and 13 bases lay between the germline ends. CDR3 DNA: TGCGCCAGCAGCTTGGGCACAGGGCCACTTAACTATGGCTACACCTTC. Amino acid sequence: CASSLGTGPLNYGYTF.

This clone has just a few counts. J is TRBJ2-7 and V is TRBV6-1; 7 bases fit TRBD2. V lost 2 bases and J lost 1; bases outside the gene matches: 2. The CDR3 spans 14 residues. Per the germline V gene, CDR1 is MNHNS and CDR2 is SASEGT. This chain's CDR3 is CASSEPSGSYEQYF. The CDR3 DNA reads TGTGCCAGCAGTGAACCTAGCGGTTCCTACGAGCAGTACTTC.

As DNA, the CDR3 is TGCGCCAGCAGCCTTGATTCGCTGATCTCTGGAAACACCATATATTTT. The encoded protein is CASSLDSLISGNTIYF. This rearrangement joins TRBV5-1 to TRBJ1-3; D call uncertain. The V end was cut by 4 bases, the J end by 0 bases, with 14 bases between. The CDR3 sequence is 16 residues long. The germline V gene has CDR1 SGHRS and CDR2 YFSETQ.

The chain is built from TRBV4-3 and TRBJ2-4; 7 bases are a match to TRBD2. This CDR3 is built from 17 residues. Germline V lookup: CDR1 LGHNA, CDR2 YSLEER. Losses at the gene ends were 4 bases for V and 0 bases for J; bases not matched to a gene: 9. The CDR3 loop reads CASSRDHGEGAKNIQYF. DNA for the CDR3: TGCGCCAGCAGCCGGGATCACGGGGAGGGAGCCAAAAACATTCAGTACTTC.

V usage is TRBV18 and J usage is TRBJ2-5; TRBD2 aligns across 7 bases. This CDR3 is built from 13 residues. Germline CDR1 KGHSH, CDR2 LQKENI. V lost 4 bases, J lost 5 bases, and 4 bases stayed unmatched. Written as DNA, the CDR3 is TGTGCCAGCTCACTCAGGGAGGGGGAGACCCAGTACTTC. Amino acids: CASSLREGETQYF.

The rearrangement uses TRBV7-9 and TRBJ2-7; 7 positions match TRBD1. The germline CDR1 and CDR2 sequences are SEHNR and FQNEAQ (reference sequence). The trim removed 5 bases at V and 6 bases at J, leaving 4 bases unmatched. This CDR3 comprises 12 residues. The CDR3 is CASSRTGIEQYF. For the CDR3, the DNA is TGTGCCAGCAGCCGGACAGGTATCGAGCAGTACTTC.

CDR3 nucleotide sequence: TGTGCCAGCAGTTCCTCTCGGACAGGGTCCGAGACCCAGTACTTC. This codes for CASSSSRTGSETQYF. The chain links TRBV28 to TRBJ2-5, with 8 positions matching TRBD1. There are 15 residues in the CDR3. V lost 4 bases and J lost 5; bases outside the gene matches: 9. From germline, CDR1 is MDHEN and CDR2 SYDVKM. Complete variable domain (other parts from reference TRBV28 and TRBJ2-5): DVKVTQSSRYLVKRTGEKVFLECVQDMDHENMFWYRQDPGLGLRLIYFSYDVKMKEKGDIPEGYSVSREKKERFSLILESASTNQTSMYLCASSSSRTGSETQYFGPGTRLLVL.

The chain has TRBV27 and TRBJ1-2; D ambiguous. CDR3 size: 14 residues. Germline V gene sequence: CDR1 MNHEY, CDR2 SMNVEV (reference sequence). Trimming shortened V by 3 bases and J by 2 bases, and 10 bases separated the two germline ends. CDR3 coding DNA: TGTGCCAGCAGTTTTGGTAAGGCCAACTATGGCTACACCTTC. Amino acid sequence: CASSFGKANYGYTF.

A note on this clone: This same CDR3 is encoded by further DNA sequences in the sample. This chain joins TRBV11-3 and TRBJ2-2; D gene uncertain. Trimming cost V 2 bases and J 7 bases, with 5 bases left between them. Per germline, CDR1 SGHNT and CDR2 YENEEA. CDR3 length equals 12 residues. The CDR3 coding sequence is TGTGCCAGCAGCTTAAAGAGCGGGGAGCTGTTTTTT. Protein sequence: CASSLKSGELFF.

The rearrangement joins TRBV7-8 to TRBJ1-5; 10 bases are a match to TRBD1. The germline gives CDR1 SGHVS, CDR2 FQNEAQ. The CDR3 is 16 residues long. V was pared by 1 base and J by 6 bases, with 6 bases of the junction left unmatched. The CDR3 region is CASSLGTGGVGQPQHF. Here the CDR3 DNA reads TGTGCCAGCAGCTTAGGGACAGGGGGAGTCGGTCAGCCCCAGCATTTT.

The sample holds a few counts of this clone. In the same sample, other DNA sequences code for this CDR3. The genes are TRBV11-2 and TRBJ1-1, with D unresolved. The CDR3 has 13 amino acids. In germline, CDR1 is SGHAT, CDR2 FQNNGV. V lost 1 base and J 4 bases, leaving 7 bases between the germline ends. DNA for the CDR3: TGTGCCAGCAGCTTAGGGGTTGGCACTGAAGCTTTCTTT. Its translation is CASSLGVGTEAFF.

This clone turned up a few times. This CDR3 is also generated by other DNA sequences in the sample. The chain carries TRBV5-4 and TRBJ2-7, with 13 bases matching TRBD2. Germline CDR1 reads SGHNT; CDR2 reads YYREEE (reference sequence). This CDR3 has 15 residues. V lost 4 bases to trimming and J lost 1 base; unmatched junction nucleotides: 2. This CDR3 is CASSPGLAGSYEQYF. CDR3 bases: TGTGCCAGCAGCCCGGGACTAGCGGGATCCTACGAGCAGTACTTC.

The chain links TRBV27 to TRBJ2-5; possible D gene TRBD2, 6 bases. The CDR3 totals 14 residues. CDR1 and CDR2 from the germline V gene are MNHEY and SMNVEV (reference sequence). Trimming left V 2 bases short and J 6 bases short, with 13 bases between. The CDR3 nucleotides read TGTGCCAGCAGTTTAAGTCTTGGGGGGAAGACCCAGTACTTC. This gives the protein CASSLSLGGKTQYF.

J is TRBJ2-2 and V is TRBV2, with D possibly matching TRBD2 (7 bases). V was cut by 6 bases and J by 0 bases, with 11 bases left in between. The CDR3 runs 15 residues. Germline V gives CDR1 SNHLY, CDR2 FYNNEI. The DNA for the CDR3 is TGTGCCAGCAGCACGGGGGGCGCGAACACCGGGGAGCTGTTTTTT. Its translation is CASSTGGANTGELFF.

This CDR3 reads CASSQDVGWGEQFF. As DNA, the CDR3 is TGTGCCAGCAGCCAAGATGTAGGGTGGGGCGAGCAGTTCTTC. V usage is TRBV4-2 and J usage is TRBJ2-1; D perhaps matches TRBD1 (5 bases). Germline CDR1 LGHNA, CDR2 YNFKEQ. Trimming took off 0 bases at V and 10 bases at J, with 13 bases between the two ends. The CDR3 length is 14 residues.

The chain recombines TRBV7-8 with TRBJ2-7; TRBD1 might be the D (7 bases). The CDR3 totals 15 residues. Germline V gene sequence: CDR1 SGHVS, CDR2 FQNEAQ. V lost 1 base, J lost 3 bases, and 13 bases lay in between. Written as DNA, the CDR3 is TGTGCCAGCAGCTTAGGGAGGGGACAGAGCTACGAGCAGTACTTC. This codes for CASSLGRGQSYEQYF.

This chain links TRBV18 with TRBJ1-1; possible D gene TRBD1, 5 bases. CDR1 and CDR2 (germline): KGHSH, LQKENI. CDR3 size: 16 residues. The V end lost 6 bases, the J end lost 10 bases, and 27 bases lay between the germline ends. CDR3 sequence: CASSSRDPGRSGGAFF. The CDR3 DNA reads TGTGCCAGCTCGTCACGGGACCCAGGTAGGAGCGGCGGAGCTTTCTTT. Supplemented by reference TRBV18 and TRBJ1-1, the full variable domain reads NAGVMQNPRHLVRRRGQEARLRCSPMKGHSHVYWYRQLPEEGLKFMVYLQKENIIDESGMPKERFSAEFPKEGPSILRIQQVVRGDSAAYFCASSSRDPGRSGGAFFGQGTRLTVV.